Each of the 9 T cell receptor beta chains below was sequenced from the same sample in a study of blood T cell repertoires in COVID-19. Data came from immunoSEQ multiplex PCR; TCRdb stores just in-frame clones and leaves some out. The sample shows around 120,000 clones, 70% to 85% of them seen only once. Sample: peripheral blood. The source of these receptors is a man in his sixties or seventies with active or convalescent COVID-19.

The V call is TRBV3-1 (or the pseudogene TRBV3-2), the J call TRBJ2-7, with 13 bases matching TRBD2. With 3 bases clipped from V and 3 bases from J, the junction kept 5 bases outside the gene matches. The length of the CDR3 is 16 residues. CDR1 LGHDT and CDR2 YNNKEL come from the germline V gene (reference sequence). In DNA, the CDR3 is TGTGCCAGCAGCCAGAAAACTAGCGGGAGGGTCTACGAGCAGTACTTC. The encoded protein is CASSQKTSGRVYEQYF.

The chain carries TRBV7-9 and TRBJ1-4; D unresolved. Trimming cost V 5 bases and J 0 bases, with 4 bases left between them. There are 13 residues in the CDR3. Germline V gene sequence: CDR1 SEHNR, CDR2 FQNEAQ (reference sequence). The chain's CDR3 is CASSPSTNEKLFF. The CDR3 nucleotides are TGTGCCAGCAGCCCATCAACTAATGAAAAACTGTTTTTT.

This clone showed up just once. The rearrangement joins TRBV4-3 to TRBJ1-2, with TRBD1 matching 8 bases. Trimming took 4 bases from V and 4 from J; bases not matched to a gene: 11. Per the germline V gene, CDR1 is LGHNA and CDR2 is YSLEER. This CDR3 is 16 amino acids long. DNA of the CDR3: TGCGCCAGCAGCCGAAGGGGCGTGGGACAGGTCTATGGCTACACCTTC. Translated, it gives CASSRRGVGQVYGYTF.

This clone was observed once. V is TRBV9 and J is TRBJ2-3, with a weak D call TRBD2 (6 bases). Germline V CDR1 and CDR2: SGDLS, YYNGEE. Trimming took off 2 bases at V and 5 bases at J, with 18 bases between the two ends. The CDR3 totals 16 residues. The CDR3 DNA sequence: TGTGCCAGCAGCGTCGGCGGGGAAGCCTCTCGAGATACGCAGTATTTT. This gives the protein CASSVGGEASRDTQYF.

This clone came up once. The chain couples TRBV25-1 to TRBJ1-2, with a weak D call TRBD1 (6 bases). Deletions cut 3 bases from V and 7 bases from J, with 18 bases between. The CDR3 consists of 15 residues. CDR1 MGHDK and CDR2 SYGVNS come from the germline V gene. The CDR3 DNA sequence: TGTGCCAGCAGTGAGGACGCAGGGGTTATGCGTGGCTACACCTTC. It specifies CASSEDAGVMRGYTF.

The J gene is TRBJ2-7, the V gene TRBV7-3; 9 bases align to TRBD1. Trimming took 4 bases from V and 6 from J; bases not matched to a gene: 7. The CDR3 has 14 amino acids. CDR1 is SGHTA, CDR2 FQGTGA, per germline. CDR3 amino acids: CASSSGQGKLEQYF. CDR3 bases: TGTGCCAGCAGCTCGGGACAGGGAAAGCTCGAGCAGTACTTC.

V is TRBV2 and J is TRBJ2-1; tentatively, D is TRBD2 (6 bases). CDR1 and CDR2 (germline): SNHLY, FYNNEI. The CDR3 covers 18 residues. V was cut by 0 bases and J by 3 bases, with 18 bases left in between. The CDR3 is CASSEALSPGGGYNEQFF. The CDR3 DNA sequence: TGTGCCAGCAGTGAAGCGCTTAGCCCCGGGGGAGGCTACAATGAGCAGTTCTTC.

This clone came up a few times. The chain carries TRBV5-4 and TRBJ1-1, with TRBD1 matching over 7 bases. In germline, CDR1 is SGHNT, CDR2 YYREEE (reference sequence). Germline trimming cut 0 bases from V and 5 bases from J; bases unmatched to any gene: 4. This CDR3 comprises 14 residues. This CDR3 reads CASSLEGGITEAFF. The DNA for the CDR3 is TGTGCCAGCAGCTTGGAAGGGGGCATTACTGAAGCTTTCTTT.

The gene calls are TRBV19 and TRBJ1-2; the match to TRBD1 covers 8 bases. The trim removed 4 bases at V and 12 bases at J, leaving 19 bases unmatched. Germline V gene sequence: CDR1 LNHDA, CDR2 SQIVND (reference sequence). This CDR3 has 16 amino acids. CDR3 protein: CASSTLTPTGATGNTF. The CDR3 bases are TGTGCCAGTAGTACCCTAACCCCGACAGGGGCCACGGGCAACACCTTC.